Below are 17 T cell receptor beta chains sequenced from a single sample in a study of cytomegalovirus exposure and HLA in healthy donors. PCR used 60 Vbeta primers and 13 Jbeta primers. The table came from immunoSEQ multiplex PCR; TCRdb's copy has only in-frame clones and leaves some out. The sample has roughly 200,000 clones, roughly 85% seen once; the top ten hold 4.4%. The sample was PBMCs. Receptor source: a woman aged 30 to 39 in good health and CMV-seropositive.

The rearrangement joins TRBV5-6 to TRBJ2-3; weak D call: TRBD1 (6 bases). Germline values: CDR1 SGHDT, CDR2 YYEEEE. The CDR3 is 14 residues long. Trimming took 4 bases from V and 2 from J, leaving 11 bases between them. This chain's CDR3 is CASSPGELTDTQYF. The CDR3 nucleotides read TGTGCCAGCAGCCCAGGGGAACTCACAGATACGCAGTATTTT.

In this sample, this clone turned up a few times. This chain connects TRBV5-1 to TRBJ2-1; TRBD2 aligns across 12 bases. The CDR3 contains 16 residues. Germline values: CDR1 SGHRS, CDR2 YFSETQ. The V segment lost 8 bases and the J segment 6 bases; nucleotides outside the gene matches: 12. The CDR3 sequence is CASQSVLAGGGNEQFF. The CDR3 nucleotides read TGCGCCAGTCAGTCAGTACTAGCGGGGGGTGGCAATGAGCAGTTCTTC.

This clone was seen once. The rearrangement uses TRBV28 and TRBJ2-7; 10 bases are a match to TRBD1. Trimming took 11 bases from V and 3 from J; bases not matched to a gene: 13. The CDR3 is 15 residues long. Per germline, CDR1 MDHEN and CDR2 SYDVKM. CDR3 DNA sequence: TGTGCCGTCCAGAAGGGGACAGGGGACCACTACGAGCAGTACTTC. This encodes CAVQKGTGDHYEQYF.

The V and J genes are TRBV27 and TRBJ1-1; D is undetermined. CDR3 size: 13 residues. Germline-derived CDR1 and CDR2 are MNHEY and SMNVEV (reference sequence). V was pared by 7 bases and J by 1 base, with 10 bases between. This chain's CDR3 is CASTTRKNTEAFF. DNA of the CDR3: TGTGCCAGCACTACCCGAAAGAACACTGAAGCTTTCTTT.

The chain employs TRBV6-5 and TRBJ2-1; 8 bases agree with TRBD1. CDR1 is MNHEY and CDR2 is SVGAGI in the germline V gene. V lost 4 bases to trimming and J lost 2 bases; unmatched junction nucleotides: 4. The CDR3 spans 15 residues. The CDR3 here is CASSSEDRAYNEQFF. CDR3 nucleotides: TGTGCCAGCAGTTCAGAGGACAGGGCCTACAATGAGCAGTTCTTC.

V is TRBV5-6 and J is TRBJ2-7; 7 bases fit TRBD1. Trimming removed 2 bases from V and 5 bases from J; junction bases left unmatched: 4. Germline lookup yields CDR1 SGHDT and CDR2 YYEEEE. CDR3 length: 13 amino acids. For the CDR3, the DNA is TGTGCCAGCAGCTTAACAGGGGTCCACGAGCAGTACTTC. Translating it yields CASSLTGVHEQYF.

V and J are TRBV5-1 and TRBJ2-3; 10 nucleotides line up with TRBD2. The CDR3 has 18 amino acids. CDR1 and CDR2 from the germline V gene are SGHRS and YFSETQ. V lost 4 bases to trimming and J lost 2 bases; unmatched junction nucleotides: 13. The CDR3 reads CASSPPHLAGELTDTQYF. The DNA of the CDR3 is TGCGCCAGCAGCCCGCCCCACCTAGCGGGGGAACTCACAGATACGCAGTATTTT.

This chain uses TRBV19 with TRBJ1-1; weak D call: TRBD1 (5 bases). Trimming shortened V by 8 bases and J by 4 bases, and 11 bases separated the two germline ends. Germline lookup yields CDR1 LNHDA and CDR2 SQIVND (reference sequence). CDR3 length: 12 residues. In DNA form, the CDR3 reads TGTGCCAGTGAGTGGGGGGGCACTGAAGCTTTCTTT. Its protein is CASEWGGTEAFF.

The genes are TRBV11-3 and TRBJ1-4; weak D call: TRBD1 (5 bases). V shed 5 bases and J shed 8 bases, with 12 bases lying between them. The V gene's germline CDR1 is SGHNT and CDR2 YENEEA. The length of the CDR3 is 13 residues. This CDR3 reads CASSQVGAEKLFF. The CDR3, as DNA: TGTGCCAGCAGCCAAGTAGGGGCCGAAAAACTGTTTTTT.

The chain employs TRBV30 and TRBJ2-3; TRBD2 matches 8 bases. Trimming took 4 bases from V and 4 from J; bases not matched to a gene: 10. The CDR3 spans 15 residues. In germline, CDR1 is GTSNPN, CDR2 SVGIG (reference sequence). CDR3 residues: CAWTLSGRGPDTQYF. The CDR3 DNA reads TGTGCCTGGACGTTGAGCGGGAGAGGGCCAGATACGCAGTATTTT.

The chain is built from TRBV20-1 and TRBJ2-5, with D hard to call. Germline loops: CDR1 DFQATT, CDR2 SNEGSKA (reference sequence). The V end was cut by 5 bases, the J end by 1 base, with 5 bases between. There are 11 residues in the CDR3. The CDR3 nucleotides read TGCAGTGCTCCCTCCCAAGAGACCCAGTACTTC. Translated: CSAPSQETQYF.

The V gene is TRBV9, the J gene TRBJ1-1, with D possibly being TRBD1 (6 bases). From germline, CDR1 is SGDLS and CDR2 YYNGEE. V gave up 0 bases and J gave up 5 bases, with 14 bases separating them. This CDR3 comprises 15 residues. The CDR3 sequence: CASSVEGEAGTEAFF. The DNA of the CDR3 is TGTGCCAGCAGCGTAGAGGGGGAAGCTGGGACTGAAGCTTTCTTT.

This clone was observed at least ten times. Different DNA sequences within this sample yield the same CDR3. V is TRBV6-1 and J is TRBJ2-5; a weak D match, TRBD2 (7 bases). V was shortened by 0 bases and J by 4 bases, with 21 bases between the two germline ends. This CDR3 has 18 residues. Germline V gene data show CDR1 as MNHNS and CDR2 as SASEGT. CDR3 nucleotides: TGTGCCAGCAGTGAAGCCACTGGGGGGGCAGGGGAGCGAGAGACCCAGTACTTC. It encodes CASSEATGGAGERETQYF.

This chain links TRBV2 with TRBJ2-1; D remains unclear. V lost 9 bases to trimming and J lost 4 bases, with 7 bases between them. This CDR3 region has 11 residues. Germline lookup yields CDR1 SNHLY and CDR2 FYNNEI. The CDR3 region is CARTEYNEQFF. The CDR3 DNA reads TGTGCCAGAACAGAATACAATGAGCAGTTCTTC.

V and J are TRBV11-3 and TRBJ1-5; possibly TRBD1 for D (6 bases). Trimming took off 5 bases at V and 0 bases at J, with 17 bases between the two ends. The CDR3 runs to 17 residues. CDR1 SGHNT and CDR2 YENEEA come from the germline V gene. The CDR3 loop reads CASSPPVRGYSNQPQHF. The CDR3 bases are TGTGCCAGCAGCCCCCCGGTCAGGGGATATAGCAATCAGCCCCAGCATTTT.

This clone was found a few times. The chain carries TRBV6-1 and TRBJ1-5; 8 nucleotides match TRBD1. The CDR3 is 18 amino acids. The V and J ends lost 3 bases and 0 bases, in that order; junction bases with no gene match: 10. Germline CDR1 and CDR2: MNHNS and SASEGT. The DNA of the CDR3 is TGTGCCAGCAGTGACGTGGACAGGGAGATTTATAGCAATCAGCCCCAGCATTTT. It translates to CASSDVDREIYSNQPQHF.

This clone was seen only a few times. The V call is TRBV5-8, the J call TRBJ1-2; TRBD1 matches 7 bases. The germline V gene encodes CDR1 SGHTS and CDR2 YDEGEE. Germline trimming cut 4 bases from V and 3 bases from J; bases unmatched to any gene: 6. This CDR3 contains 14 residues. The CDR3 loop reads CASSPTGTDYGYTF. CDR3 coding DNA: TGTGCCAGCAGCCCTACCGGGACAGACTATGGCTACACCTTC.